The entry below describes one T cell receptor beta chain. This clonotype was observed a handful of times. Its specific antigen is unknown. No base qualities exist here, and no much larger clone lies one base off it. The library relied on 5' RACE. The reads were generated on an Illumina HiSeq 2500. The second PCR ran for about 7 to 11 cycles and used a J-beta primer mix along with a sample-barcoded 5' primer. A unique molecular identifier was introduced onto each TCR beta cDNA molecule by a template-switch 5' adaptor carrying 12 random nucleotides. At least 3 million CDR3-containing paired-end reads were obtained from each sample. The Mint cDNA synthesis kit, primed by a TRBC-specific oligonucleotide, was used to synthesize first-strand cDNA from all RNA. All cDNA was treated with uracil-DNA glycosylase and then went through a first 18-cycle PCR with the universal primers M1SS and BC2_uni_R. Per the source publication's procedure: For normalization, 1 million high-quality reads were randomly selected from each sample, with every read carrying a distinct molecular identifier. Reads with shared molecular identifiers were discarded instead of being binned into consensus sequences. MiTCR, run with a Q25 quality threshold and the strictest error-elimination algorithm, handled CDR3 identification, clonotype clustering and error correction. A nonparametric unseen species model with Euler transformation was used to estimate lower-bound total TCR beta diversity. TCRdb applied fastp at Q25 and MiXCR to the public reads, then kept only in-frame beta chains. Every distinct CDR3 protein forms one entry, paired with its most common genes and DNA. The V and J calls shown here were made by TCRdb, not taken from the authors' results. The sample table contains some 850,000 distinct CDR3 sequences; only one count was recorded for around a quarter of them. The biggest ten clones account for less than 3.5% of the sample.

The sample originates from a study of blood T cells in healthy people across ages (dated by TCRdb to 2014 to 2015). Turning to the overall study: In model experiments, roughly one uniquely barcoded TCR beta cDNA molecule per two T cells was captured by template switching. The donors were divided into four age groups: young (average around 15 years), middle-aged (about 39), aged (about 61) and long-lived (roughly 82). The study measured age-related changes in TCR beta repertoire diversity using deep sequencing normalized with unique cDNA molecular identifiers. Using the same blood draw, the study looked at two additional independent replicas of 1 million unique cDNA reads for two donors, one aged 18 to 30 and the other aged 80 or older.

Based on the germline V gene (reference sequence), the CDR1 and CDR2 sequences are MNHNY and SVGAGI. The CDR3 sequence holds 15 residues, the cysteine and phenylalanine included. Of all the DNA, just the CDR3 is kept, 45 bases in frame from base 1. The donors were roughly 38 Caucasian individuals from Russia, aged roughly 6 to 100 years, who were systemically healthy. Each donor gave roughly 11 milliliters of peripheral blood, drawn into EDTA-treated Vacutainer tubes. Ficoll-Paque density-gradient centrifugation was used to isolate PBMCs, with at least 7 million per sample. Trizol reagent was used to extract total RNA from the PBMCs, yielding at least 5.5 micrograms per sample. The percentages of naive CD45RAhigh/CD27high T cells were determined by flow cytometry on a PBMC aliquot from every donor. What the research found in general, with its limitations: Because donor CMV infection status was unknown, age-related changes in expanded clonotypes were potentially confounded. Bulk unsorted PBMC profiling prevented conclusive comparison of naive and antigen-experienced compartments. The long-lived group showed more naive CD4+ T cells, fewer expanded clones and increased TCR diversity than the aged group, suggesting age selection. A strong correlation was found between observed TCR beta diversity and the percentage of naive T cells measured by flow cytometry. As age increased, observed TCR beta diversity per million T cells dropped in a roughly linear way, and a significant reduction was already evident by age 40. Estimates of total diversity based on one million sequenced T cells were considered lower bounds and underestimates.

These same records also appear under a second study, on T cells of mothers and their children. From that second study: Nine systemically healthy Caucasian individuals, comprising three mothers and their six children, were included as donors. cDNA synthesis used all of the extracted RNA, with 1.5 ug of RNA in each 15 ul reaction. In the second PCR, the M1S primer introduced both the sample barcodes and 2-4 random nucleotides. Over 8 million TCR beta CDR3 reads were obtained for each mother, and some 3.1 million reads were obtained for each child. TCR recombination output is similarly shaped by thymic selection in related and unrelated pairs, with a minor effect exerted by inherited differences. Normalized repertoire overlap was always slightly but never significantly higher in related than unrelated mother-child pairs. No persistent microchimeric T cell clones were detected, at a sensitivity of around 97 clones per million clonotypes. In the study, deep NGS was used to compare the TCR beta repertoires of mothers and children, and features distinguishing related mother-child pairs from unrelated individuals were sought. The mean age was around 40 +/- 4 years for the mothers and approximately 11 +/- 4 years for the children. Libraries were sequenced on Illumina HiSeq 2000 with 100+100 nt paired-end reads after adapter ligation with NEBNext reagents. To avoid cross-contamination, the mother libraries and the child libraries were prepared a month apart and sequenced in separate runs. For each donor, somewhere between roughly 450,000 and 2,100,000 distinct TCR beta clonotypes were identified. Naive TCR beta clonotypes were estimated from low-frequency clonotypes matched to each donor's FACS-determined naive share, without sorting.

The origin of this receptor is a boy between 10 and 17 years old in good health. This chain joins TRBV6-6 to TRBJ2-5; 11 junctional bases match TRBD1. The end of the DNA fits TRBJ2-7 better, so the J call may be wrong. The sample consisted of blood. The DNA is as follows: TGTGCCAGCAGTTACGGACAGGGGGCTACCTACGAGCAGTACTTC. Translated, it reads CASSYGQGATYEQYF.